This is a list of T cell receptor beta chains from one sample in a study of T cells in localized non-small cell lung cancer. Sequencing used immunoSEQ multiplex PCR; TCRdb keeps in-frame clones, though not all of them. The sample includes about 11,000 clones, 85% of them seen just once. The sequences come from peripheral blood, collected before any cancer treatment. The origin of the receptors is a male donor aged 60 or over with stage III lung adenocarcinoma. CDR3s include the opening cysteine and the closing phenylalanine or tryptophan. Fields, in order: D gene, V gene, clone size, J gene, CDR3 length, CDR3 DNA, CDR3 protein. A D gene is named only where the DNA matches it firmly. Clone size appears in some rows only: once, few, many, or a class for an expanded clone.

NA	TRBV6-6	NA	TRBJ1-2	12	TGTGCCAGCAGTTACGGGAACTATGGCTACACCTTC	CASSYGNYGYTF
TRBD1	TRBV7-2	NA	TRBJ1-5	15	TGTGCCAGCAGCTTAATACAGGGGAGGCGGCAGCCCCAGCATTTT	CASSLIQGRRQPQHF
NA	TRBV5-8	NA	TRBJ2-6	19	TGTGCCAGCAGCTTGGGGATGGGGGGTCCGACTTCTGGGGCCAACGTCCTGACTTTC	CASSLGMGGPTSGANVLTF
NA	TRBV7-9	NA	TRBJ1-1	15	TGTGCCAGCAGCTTAGGAGCTCCGACTTACACTGAAGCTTTCTTT	CASSLGAPTYTEAFF
NA	TRBV19	once	TRBJ1-1	15	TGTGCCAGTAGTATGCAGGGGTGGTTTAGCACTGAAGCTTTCTTT	CASSMQGWFSTEAFF
TRBD1	TRBV7-8	NA	TRBJ1-3	15	TGTGCCAGCAGCTTAACCACAGGGGGTGGAAACACCATATATTTT	CASSLTTGGGNTIYF
NA	TRBV19	NA	TRBJ2-5	11	TGTGCCAGTAGTGGAAGAGAGACCCAGTACTTC	CASSGRETQYF
NA	TRBV10-3	once	TRBJ2-5	16	TGTGCCATCAGTGAACGGGAACAGGGAGATGGGGAGACCCAGTACTTC	CAISEREQGDGETQYF
NA	TRBV6-4	NA	TRBJ2-5	12	TGTGCCAGCAGGACGAAACAAGAGACCCAGTACTTC	CASRTKQETQYF
NA	TRBV21-1	few	TRBJ1-6	16	TGTGCCAGCACTGCGAGCCGGGGGGCGCAAAATTCACCCCTCCACTTT	CASTASRGAQNSPLHF
NA	TRBV4-3	NA	TRBJ2-7	13	TGCGCCAGCAGCCTAAAGGCGGCTGGGGAGCAGTACTTC	CASSLKAAGEQYF
TRBD1	TRBV5-6	once	TRBJ1-2	15	TGTGCCAGCAGCAGGCCCGGGACAGGGGGCAGGGGCTACACCTTC	CASSRPGTGGRGYTF
NA	TRBV5-1	NA	TRBJ2-5	13	TGCGCCAGCAGCTTGGACAGAGGGGATCCCCAGTACTTC	CASSLDRGDPQYF
NA	TRBV19	NA	TRBJ2-7	12	TGTGCCACCAGTGGGGGGTTAGGAGAGCAGTACTTC	CATSGGLGEQYF
TRBD2	TRBV7-2	NA	TRBJ2-3	15	TGTGCCAGCAGCTTAGCGCGGGGGGGCACAGATACGCAGTATTTT	CASSLARGGTDTQYF
NA	TRBV7-2	NA	TRBJ2-1	15	TGTGCCAGCAGCTTAGAGGTAGAAACCTACAATGAGCAGTTCTTC	CASSLEVETYNEQFF
TRBD2	TRBV25-1	NA	TRBJ2-5	12	TGTGCCTCTTCTCGGGGGGGGGAGACCCAGTACTTC	CASSRGGETQYF
NA	TRBV15	NA	TRBJ1-1	15	TGTGCCACCAGCTCCCGGGGGGGGCCGAACACTGAAGCTTTCTTT	CATSSRGGPNTEAFF
NA	TRBV19	NA	TRBJ1-4	15	TGTGCCAGTAGTCTTGGGGTAGCGGCTAATGAAAAACTGTTTTTT	CASSLGVAANEKLFF
TRBD1	TRBV25-1	NA	TRBJ2-2	15	TGTGCCAGCAGTGCGACAGGGGGTACGATCGTGGAGCTGTTTTTT	CASSATGGTIVELFF
TRBD2	TRBV10-3	NA	TRBJ2-3	16	TGTGCCATCACCGAAAGGACTAGCGGGGGGTTTGATACGCAGTATTTT	CAITERTSGGFDTQYF
TRBD1	TRBV28	NA	TRBJ1-2	14	TGTGCCAGCAGTTCCCAGGGGGCGATCGGAGGCTACACCTTC	CASSSQGAIGGYTF
TRBD1	TRBV6-5	NA	TRBJ2-1	13	TGTGCCAGCAGTGAACAGGGGGGCAATGAGCAGTTCTTC	CASSEQGGNEQFF
NA	TRBV5-1	NA	TRBJ1-1	14	TGCGCCAGCAGCTTTCTGGGGGGTTTGGCTGAAGCTTTCTTT	CASSFLGGLAEAFF
NA	TRBV7-8	NA	TRBJ1-5	16	TGTGCCAGCAGCCCGGGAACAGGGAGTAGCAATCAGCCCCAGCATTTT	CASSPGTGSSNQPQHF
NA	TRBV12-1	NA	TRBJ2-7	11	TGTGCCAGCAGCTCCCCCTACGAGCAGTACTTC	CASSSPYEQYF
NA	TRBV4-1	NA	TRBJ1-2	16	TGCGCCAGCAGCCAGCGGACTCAAGGGGATCCCTATGGCTACACCTTC	CASSQRTQGDPYGYTF
NA	TRBV7-9	NA	TRBJ1-5	14	TGTGCCAGCAGCTTAGACCAGGGCCATGGGCCCCAGCATTTT	CASSLDQGHGPQHF
NA	TRBV19	NA	TRBJ1-5	16	TGTGCCGGTAGTGAACTACAGGGTTATAGCAATCAGCCCCAGCATTTT	CAGSELQGYSNQPQHF
NA	TRBV6-1	NA	TRBJ2-7	14	TGTGCCAGCACTTACACAGGGCACCTCTACGAGCAGTACTTC	CASTYTGHLYEQYF
NA	TRBV10-3	medium-sized	TRBJ2-5	14	TGTGCCATCAGTGACCCGGGGGTTAGAGAGACCCAGTACTTC	CAISDPGVRETQYF
NA	TRBV14	few	TRBJ2-7	13	TGTGCCAGCAGCCAAGATGGAGGGGTCGAGCAGTACTTC	CASSQDGGVEQYF
NA	TRBV28	NA	TRBJ1-2	15	TGTGCCAGCAGTAGCCTCAGGGCTCATTTCTATGGCTACACCTTC	CASSSLRAHFYGYTF
NA	TRBV7-9	NA	TRBJ2-7	12	TGTGCCAGCAGCTTAGCGACCTACGAGCAGTACTTC	CASSLATYEQYF
NA	TRBV4-1	NA	TRBJ1-2	14	TGCGCCAGCAGCCAAGAGACAGGCTTCTATGGCTACACCTTC	CASSQETGFYGYTF
NA	TRBV6-1	NA	TRBJ2-6	16	TGTGCCAGCAGTGAAGCCGCCTGGGATGGGGCCAACGTCCTGACTTTC	CASSEAAWDGANVLTF
TRBD2	TRBV5-1	NA	TRBJ2-5	16	TGCGCCAGCAGCTGGGGGCGGGGGGGGCCCTGGGAGACCCAGTACTTC	CASSWGRGGPWETQYF
TRBD1	TRBV5-5	once	TRBJ1-1	15	TGTGCCAGCAGCTCCTGGGGACAGGGGAACACTGAAGCTTTCTTT	CASSSWGQGNTEAFF
NA	TRBV5-6	NA	TRBJ1-2	14	TGTGCCAGCAGGTTGGACCGCCAAGCGAGTGGCTACACCTTC	CASRLDRQASGYTF
NA	TRBV9	NA	TRBJ1-1	14	TGTGCCAGCAGCGTAGCTCCAACGAACACTGAAGCTTTCTTT	CASSVAPTNTEAFF
NA	TRBV6-5	few	TRBJ1-4	14	TGTGCCAGCAGTTATGGACAGCACTATGAAAAACTGTTTTTT	CASSYGQHYEKLFF
NA	TRBV7-2	NA	TRBJ2-5	15	TGTGCCAGCAGCGTGGACTACAGGGTTTCCGAGACCCAGTACTTC	CASSVDYRVSETQYF
TRBD2	TRBV2	once	TRBJ2-7	15	TGTGCCAGCAGCTCCTACGGGGGGGCCGCCTACGAGCAGTACTTC	CASSSYGGAAYEQYF
TRBD2	TRBV5-6	NA	TRBJ2-7	13	TGTGCCAGCAGCTTGGTGGCGGGGGAGGAGCAGTACTTC	CASSLVAGEEQYF
TRBD1	TRBV19	NA	TRBJ1-1	14	TGTGCCAGTAGTTTTGGGACAGGGAGCACTGAAGCTTTCTTT	CASSFGTGSTEAFF
NA	TRBV2	NA	TRBJ1-6	13	TGTGCCAGCAGTGATCAGGTTTCTTCACCCCTCCACTTT	CASSDQVSSPLHF
NA	TRBV6-4	NA	TRBJ2-7	15	TGTGCCAGCAGCCGCCCGGGACTGACCGCCTACGAGCAGTACTTC	CASSRPGLTAYEQYF
NA	TRBV15	NA	TRBJ2-3	17	TGTGCCACCAGCAGAGATCAATCGGCGGTATCCACAGATACGCAGTATTTT	CATSRDQSAVSTDTQYF
NA	TRBV10-2	NA	TRBJ1-1	11	TGCGCCAGCAGGGGTGGGGTTGAAGCTTTCTTT	CASRGGVEAFF
NA	TRBV7-2	NA	TRBJ2-7	17	TGTGCCAGCAGCGACCACTCCTGGGCCGGGGGACCCTACGAGCAGTACTTC	CASSDHSWAGGPYEQYF
TRBD2	TRBV7-8	few	TRBJ2-3	16	TGTGCCAGCAGCTCTCGGACTAGCGGGAGTAAAGATACGCAGTATTTT	CASSSRTSGSKDTQYF
TRBD1	TRBV28	NA	TRBJ1-6	16	TGTGCCAGCCCGACTGGGGACAGCTCCTATAATTCACCCCTCCACTTT	CASPTGDSSYNSPLHF
NA	TRBV7-9	NA	TRBJ2-2	15	TGTGCCAGCAGCCCTCGGACAGTTCTCACCGGGGAGCTGTTTTTT	CASSPRTVLTGELFF
NA	TRBV7-3	NA	TRBJ1-1	13	TGTGCCAGCAGCTCCCAGGTGAACACTGAAGCTTTCTTT	CASSSQVNTEAFF
NA	TRBV4-1	NA	TRBJ1-3	17	TGCGCCAGCAGCCCCCAGACGGGAGAATTCTCTGGAAACACCATATATTTT	CASSPQTGEFSGNTIYF